This is a list of T cell receptor beta chains from one sample in a study of T cells in Graves' hyperthyroidism and ophthalmopathy. MiXCR, run by TCRdb on the multiplex PCR reads, gives a single entry per CDR3 protein. The data show about half a million distinct CDR3 sequences, 15% to 20% seen once. Sequenced sample: blood. These receptors were collected from a woman aged 25-40 years with Graves' ophthalmopathy. The CDR3 runs from the conserved cysteine through the conserved F or W. D genes are given only for firm matches. Only part of the rows carry a size: once, few, many, or a class if the clone is expanded.

TRBV3-1	NA	TRBJ2-4	many	CASSQGDLNIQYF	TGTGCCAGCAGCCAAGGGGACTTAAACATTCAGTACTTC
TRBV28	NA	TRBJ2-1	NA	CASSLSHEQSF	TGTGCCAGCAGTTTATCTCATGAGCAGTCCTTC
TRBV14	NA	TRBJ2-1	many	CASSHPRPGVYNEQFF	TGTGCCAGCAGCCACCCCCGACCAGGGGTCTACAATGAGCAGTTCTTC
TRBV5-1	NA	TRBJ1-5	few	CASSPGVGAQPQHF	TGCGCCAGCAGCCCGGGGGTCGGGGCTCAGCCCCAGCATTTT
TRBV20-1	NA	TRBJ1-2	NA	CSARDFTRTYGYTF	TGCAGTGCTAGAGATTTTACGAGGACCTATGGCTACACCTTC
TRBV6-5	NA	TRBJ2-3	few	CASSYGGASRSTDTQYF	TGTGCCAGCAGTTACGGCGGCGCAAGCAGGAGCACAGATACGCAGTATTTT
TRBV6-4	NA	TRBJ2-2	NA	CASSPSGLVSGPGSCFF	NA
TRBV9	TRBD2	TRBJ2-7	once	CASSVGISGRYEQYF	TGTGCCAGCAGCGTAGGGATTAGCGGGAGGTACGAGCAGTACTTC
TRBV11-2	NA	TRBJ1-2	NA	CASSLGGLSNYGYTF	TGTGCCAGCAGCTTAGGGGGCTTATCGAACTATGGCTACACCTTC
TRBV28	NA	TRBJ2-1	NA	CASSLGFQWANNEQFF	TGTGCCAGCAGTTTAGGCTTCCAGTGGGCTAACAATGAGCAGTTCTTC
TRBV19	NA	TRBJ1-1	NA	CASRTGGRRTEAFF	TGTGCCAGCCGGACGGGCGGCAGACGCACTGAAGCTTTCTTT
TRBV5-1	NA	TRBJ1-1	few	CASSLNYPDTEAFF	TGCGCCAGCAGCTTGAACTACCCGGACACTGAAGCTTTCTTT
TRBV7-9	TRBD2	TRBJ2-1	many	CASSLGLAGGRSYNEQFF	TGTGCCAGCAGCTTAGGTCTAGCGGGAGGCAGGTCCTACAATGAGCAGTTCTTC
TRBV29-1	TRBD1	TRBJ2-1	few	CSVELGDRGYNEQFF	TGCAGCGTTGAATTAGGGGACAGGGGCTACAATGAGCAGTTCTTC
TRBV5-1	NA	TRBJ1-4	many	CASSPGGNNEKLFF	TGCGCCAGCTCTCCGGGGGGAAATAATGAAAAACTGTTTTTT
TRBV7-9	NA	TRBJ1-5	few	CASSSYNQPQHF	TGTGCCAGCAGCTCCTACAATCAGCCCCAGCATTTT
TRBV20-1	NA	TRBJ2-7	many	CSARGEATYEQYF	TGCAGTGCTAGAGGTGAAGCGACCTACGAGCAGTACTTC
TRBV15	TRBD1	TRBJ2-5	many	CATSRDPQGAEETQYF	TGTGCCACCAGCAGAGATCCTCAGGGGGCGGAAGAGACCCAGTACTTC
TRBV19	TRBD1	TRBJ1-4	few	CASSSVTGTNEKLFF	TGTGCCAGTAGTTCGGTGACAGGGACTAATGAAAAACTGTTTTTT
TRBV5-6	TRBD1	TRBJ1-2	few	CASSVVSWTGVNWGYTF	TGTGCCAGCAGCGTTGTGTCGTGGACAGGGGTAAATTGGGGCTACACCTTC
TRBV11-2	NA	TRBJ2-5	many	CASSGGVGETQYF	TGTGCCAGCAGCGGCGGAGTAGGCGAGACCCAGTACTTC
TRBV4-1	TRBD1	TRBJ1-4	NA	CASSQDRTGVSEKLFF	TGCGCCAGCAGCCAAGACAGGACAGGGGTTAGCGAAAAACTGTTTTTT
TRBV25-1	NA	TRBJ2-7	NA	CASSGSARSEQYF	TGTGCCAGCAGTGGTTCGGCGCGGAGCGAGCAGTACTTC
TRBV28	NA	TRBJ2-2	many	CASTLVANTGELFF	TGTGCCAGCACCCTCGTAGCGAACACCGGGGAGCTGTTTTTT
TRBV29-1	NA	TRBJ2-2	many	CSVLRGGGGELFF	TGCAGCGTGCTCAGGGGAGGAGGCGGGGAGCTGTTTTTT
TRBV12-3/TRBV12-4	NA	TRBJ1-3	NA	CASRTGFMAGNTIYF	TGTGCCAGCAGAACAGGGTTCATGGCCGGAAACACCATATATTTT
TRBV10-3	TRBD1	TRBJ1-2	many	CAIKGAGGNYGYTF	TGTGCCATCAAGGGTGCAGGGGGGAACTATGGCTACACCTTC
TRBV20-1	TRBD2	TRBJ2-7	many	CSAVPSGYSYEQYF	TGCAGTGCTGTACCTAGCGGATACTCCTACGAGCAGTACTTC
TRBV27	NA	TRBJ2-3	many	CASSFLLTDTQYF	TGTGCCAGCAGTTTCCTACTAACAGATACGCAGTATTTT
TRBV2	TRBD1	TRBJ1-2	few	CASREYRGWGYTF	TGTGCCAGCAGAGAGTACAGGGGATGGGGCTACACCTTC
TRBV18	TRBD1	TRBJ1-4	NA	CASSPQTGGINEKLFF	TGTGCCAGCTCACCCCAGACAGGGGGTATAAATGAAAAACTGTTTTTT
TRBV5-1	NA	TRBJ2-3	NA	CASTTLTSTDTQYF	TGCGCCAGCACGACTCTAACCAGCACAGATACGCAGTATTTT
TRBV27	NA	TRBJ1-1	NA	CASSPSGGRGTEAFF	TGTGCCAGCAGTCCAAGCGGGGGGCGCGGGACTGAAGCTTTCTTT
TRBV7-9	NA	TRBJ1-2	many	CASSARTAHGYTF	TGTGCCAGCAGCGCACGGACAGCCCATGGCTACACCTTC
TRBV7-2	TRBD2	TRBJ2-1	NA	CASSLIAGLVDNEQFF	TGTGCCAGCAGCTTAATAGCCGGACTAGTAGACAATGAGCAGTTCTTC
TRBV7-3	NA	TRBJ1-2	NA	CASSLARANYGYTF	TGTGCCAGCAGCTTAGCCAGGGCAAACTATGGCTACACCTTC
TRBV20-1	NA	TRBJ1-5	many	CSARDPHNSNQPQHF	TGCAGTGCTAGAGATCCACACAATAGCAATCAGCCCCAGCATTTT
TRBV6-2/TRBV6-3	TRBD1	TRBJ1-1	many	CASSYSTGGTEAFF	TGTGCCAGCAGTTACTCGACAGGGGGGACTGAAGCTTTCTTT
TRBV28	NA	TRBJ2-7	many	CASSFRVGGEQYF	TGTGCCAGCAGTTTCAGGGTAGGTGGCGAGCAGTACTTC
TRBV27	TRBD2	TRBJ2-5	few	CASGSGRIGTQYF	TGTGCCAGTGGTAGCGGGAGAATTGGGACCCAGTACTTC
TRBV6-1	TRBD1	TRBJ2-5	NA	CASRYEMDRESETQYF	TGTGCCAGCAGATACGAGATGGACAGGGAGTCTGAGACCCAGTACTTC
TRBV5-6	NA	TRBJ2-1	few	CASSGIEDRSPSYNEQFF	TGTGCCAGCAGCGGAATAGAAGACAGATCTCCCTCCTACAATGAGCAGTTCTTC
TRBV24-1	NA	TRBJ2-3	many	CATSDPAAASTDTQYF	TGTGCCACCAGTGACCCAGCGGCAGCTAGCACAGATACGCAGTATTTT
TRBV30	NA	TRBJ1-5	many	CAWTSGLGHGNQPQHF	TGTGCCTGGACGAGTGGCCTGGGGCATGGCAATCAGCCCCAGCATTTT
TRBV10-3	NA	TRBJ2-2	few	CAIRPTATGELFF	TGTGCCATCAGACCGACAGCGACCGGGGAGCTGTTTTTT
TRBV3-1	NA	TRBJ1-1	many	CASSRQFHEAFF	TGTGCCAGCAGCCGGCAGTTCCATGAAGCTTTCTTT
TRBV6-2/TRBV6-3	NA	TRBJ2-6	NA	CASSYSIQSNRANVLTF	TGTGCCAGCAGTTACTCGATTCAGTCTAATAGGGCCAACGTCCTGACTTTC
TRBV7-2	NA	TRBJ2-7	many	CASGGRQGSYEQYF	TGTGCCAGCGGCGGTCGCCAGGGGTCCTACGAGCAGTACTTC
TRBV25-1	NA	TRBJ2-7	NA	CASSELAARGEQYF	TGTGCCAGCAGTGAATTAGCGGCCCGGGGCGAGCAGTACTTC
TRBV18	NA	TRBJ2-3	many	CASSPPFLNTQYF	TGTGCCAGCTCACCACCGTTCCTTAATACGCAGTATTTT